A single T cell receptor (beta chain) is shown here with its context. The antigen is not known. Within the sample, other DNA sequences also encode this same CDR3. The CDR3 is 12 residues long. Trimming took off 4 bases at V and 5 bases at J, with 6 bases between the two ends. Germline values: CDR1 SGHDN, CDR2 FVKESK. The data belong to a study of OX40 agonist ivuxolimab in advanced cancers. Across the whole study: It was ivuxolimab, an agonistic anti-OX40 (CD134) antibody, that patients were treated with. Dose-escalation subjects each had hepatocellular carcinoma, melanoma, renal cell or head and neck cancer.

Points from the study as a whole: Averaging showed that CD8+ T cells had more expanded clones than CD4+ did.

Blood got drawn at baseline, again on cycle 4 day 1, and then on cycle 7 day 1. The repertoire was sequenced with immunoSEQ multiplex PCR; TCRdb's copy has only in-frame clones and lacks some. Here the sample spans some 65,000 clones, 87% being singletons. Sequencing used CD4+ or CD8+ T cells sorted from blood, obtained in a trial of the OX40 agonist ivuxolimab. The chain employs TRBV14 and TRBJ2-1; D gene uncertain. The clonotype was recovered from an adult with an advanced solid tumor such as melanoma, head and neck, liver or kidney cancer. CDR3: CASSPTHNEQFF. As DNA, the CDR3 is TGTGCCAGCAGCCCGACGCACAATGAGCAGTTCTTC. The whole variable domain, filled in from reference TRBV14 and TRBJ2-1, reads EAGVTQFPSHSVIEKGQTVTLRCDPISGHDNLYWYRRVMGKEIKFLLHFVKESKQDESGMPNNRFLAERTGGTYSTLKVQPAELEDSGVYFCASSPTHNEQFFGPGTRLTVL.